This TCR beta chain was sequenced for a study of identical twins. Regarding the study as a whole: Memory repertoires lacked the insertion deficit that abundant cord blood beta clonotypes showed. Recombination models fit unrelated individuals' TCR alpha sharing but underestimated twins'.

Via MiXCR, TCRdb re-called the 5' RACE reads, giving one row per CDR3 protein. The data hold about 530,000 distinct CDR3 sequences, with approximately 14% observed a single time. Healthy Caucasians supplied all donations. This clonotype turned up a few times. Its antigen is unknown. Germline CDR1 reads SGHTA; CDR2 reads FQGNSA. The CDR3 has 16 residues. The V and J ends lost 2 bases and 6 bases respectively, with 16 bases between them. The same data also went into a second study, on yellow fever vaccine responses in identical twins.

The sequencing input was CD4+ T cells sorted from blood. This TCR derives from a woman aged 18 to 35 in good health. This chain joins TRBV7-2 and TRBJ2-2, with a tentative D call TRBD2 (5 bases). The CDR3 nucleotides read TGTGCCAGCAGCTTAATTTGGGCGGCGGGTGCCGGGGAGCTGTTTTTT. Protein: CASSLIWAAGAGELFF.